This TCR beta chain was identified during a study of blood T cell repertoires in COVID-19. Study-level information: Samples taken during acute and convalescent COVID-19 were collected in the United States, Italy and Spain. PBMCs, B-cell-depleted T cells, or T cells provided the cDNA or gDNA that made up the material.

Losses at the gene ends were 3 bases for V and 5 bases for J; bases not matched to a gene: 0. CDR3 size: 14 residues. Germline CDR1 is KGHSY and CDR2 is FQNENV. In the original analysis: Nucleated cell counts were estimated from reference gene primer amplification. TCRdb keeps only in-frame clones here, not all; method: immunoSEQ multiplex PCR. The D gene and trimming were derived from the DNA, and the V and J assignments and clone size from that table. Among about 78,000 clones listed, about 89% were seen once. This chain connects TRBV16 to TRBJ2-4; TRBD1 aligns across 11 bases. The clonotype was recovered from a man between 50 and 59 years old with active or convalescent COVID-19. Material: peripheral blood. CDR3 amino acids: CASSQGQGENIQYF. Here the CDR3 DNA reads TGTGCCAGCAGCCAGGGACAGGGGGAAAACATTCAGTACTTC.